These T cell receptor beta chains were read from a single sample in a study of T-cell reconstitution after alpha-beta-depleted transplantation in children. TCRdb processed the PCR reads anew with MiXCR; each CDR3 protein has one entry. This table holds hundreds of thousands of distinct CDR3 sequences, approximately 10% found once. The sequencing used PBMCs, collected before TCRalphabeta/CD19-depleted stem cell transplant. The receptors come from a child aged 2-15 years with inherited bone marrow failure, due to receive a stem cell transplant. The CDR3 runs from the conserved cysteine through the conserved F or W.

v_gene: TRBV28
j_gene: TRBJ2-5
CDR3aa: CASSSPPTGRRETQYF

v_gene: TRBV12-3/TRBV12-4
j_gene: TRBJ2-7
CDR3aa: CASSPRSSVYEQYF

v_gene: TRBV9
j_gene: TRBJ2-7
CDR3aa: CASSVEGVTYEQYF

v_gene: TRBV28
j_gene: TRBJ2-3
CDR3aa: CASESLGTSGSLESADTQYF

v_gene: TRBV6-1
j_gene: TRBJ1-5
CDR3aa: CASSERGDQPQHF

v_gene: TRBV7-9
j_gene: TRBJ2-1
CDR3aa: CASSLQWLYNEQFF

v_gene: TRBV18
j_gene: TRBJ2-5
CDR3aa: CASSLIRGSDRQETQYF

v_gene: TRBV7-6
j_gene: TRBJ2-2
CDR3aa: CASSLSQGSLSGELFF

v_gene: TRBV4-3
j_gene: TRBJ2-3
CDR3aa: CASSQDTSGRLSSSTDTQYF

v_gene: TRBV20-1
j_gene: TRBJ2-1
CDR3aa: CSAKREPTENEQFF

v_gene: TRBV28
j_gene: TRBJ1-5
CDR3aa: CASSFERVIRQPQHF

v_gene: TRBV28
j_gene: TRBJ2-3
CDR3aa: CASSLSPQGGTQYF

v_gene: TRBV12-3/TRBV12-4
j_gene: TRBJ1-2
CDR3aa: CASSDTGDYGYTF

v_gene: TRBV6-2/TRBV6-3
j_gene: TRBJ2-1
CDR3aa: CASSWGINNNEQFF

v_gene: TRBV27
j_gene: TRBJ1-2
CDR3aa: CASRVGGDGYTF

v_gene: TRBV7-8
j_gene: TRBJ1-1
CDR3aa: CASSPFVDTEAFF

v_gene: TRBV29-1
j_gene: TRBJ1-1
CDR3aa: CSVEEGAFF

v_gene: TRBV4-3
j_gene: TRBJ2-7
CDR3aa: CASSQGRITGRHEQYF

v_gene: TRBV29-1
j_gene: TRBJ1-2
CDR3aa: CSVGNLGTRGYTF

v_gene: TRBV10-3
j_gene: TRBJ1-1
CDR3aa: CAISEPSEGGENTEAFF

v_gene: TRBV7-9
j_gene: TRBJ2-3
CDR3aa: CASSSGQTDTQYF

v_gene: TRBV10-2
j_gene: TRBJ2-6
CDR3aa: CASTHRSGANVLTF

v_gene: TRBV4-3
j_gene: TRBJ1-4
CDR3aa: CASSRQGPMNEKLFF

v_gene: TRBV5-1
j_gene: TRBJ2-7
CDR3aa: CASQTGTGEAEQYF

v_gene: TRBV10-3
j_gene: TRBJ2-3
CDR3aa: CAIMFWRGGADTQYF

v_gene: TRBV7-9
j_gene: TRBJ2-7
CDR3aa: CASSSPPMGSYEQYF

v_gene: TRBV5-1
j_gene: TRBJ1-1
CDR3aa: CASSLVGGAGNTEAFF

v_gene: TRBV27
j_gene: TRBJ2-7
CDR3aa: CASKSLGREPYEQYF

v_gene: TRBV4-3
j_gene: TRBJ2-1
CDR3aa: CASSQDGWGSSYNEQFF

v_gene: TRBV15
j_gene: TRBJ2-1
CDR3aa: CATSRDPVSKSYNEQFF

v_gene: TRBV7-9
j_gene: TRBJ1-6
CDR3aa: CASRMDGLNSPLHF

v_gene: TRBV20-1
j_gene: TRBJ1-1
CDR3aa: CSARLAARTEAFF

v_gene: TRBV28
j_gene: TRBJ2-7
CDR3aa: CASSRDRGYYEQYF

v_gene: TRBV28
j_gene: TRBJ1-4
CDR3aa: CASSFLDTADPGGEKLFF

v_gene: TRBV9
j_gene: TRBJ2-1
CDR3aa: CASSVVGGAHNEQFF

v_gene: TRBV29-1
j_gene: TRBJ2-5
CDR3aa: CSVEGPWTGADQETQYF

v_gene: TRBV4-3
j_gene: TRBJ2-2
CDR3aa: CASSQGRSAGELFF

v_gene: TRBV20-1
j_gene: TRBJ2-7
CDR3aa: CSARVLPLAGAIYEQYF

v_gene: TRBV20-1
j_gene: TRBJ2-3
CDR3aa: CSANTLAGVTDTQYF

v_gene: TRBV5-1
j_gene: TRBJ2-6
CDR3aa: CASSPDRNSGANVLTF

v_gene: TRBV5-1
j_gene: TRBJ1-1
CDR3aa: CASSTGQGRGEAFF

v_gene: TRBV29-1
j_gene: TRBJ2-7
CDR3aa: CSVLEPGSYEQYF

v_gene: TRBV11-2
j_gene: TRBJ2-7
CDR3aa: CASSLDWREGYEQYF